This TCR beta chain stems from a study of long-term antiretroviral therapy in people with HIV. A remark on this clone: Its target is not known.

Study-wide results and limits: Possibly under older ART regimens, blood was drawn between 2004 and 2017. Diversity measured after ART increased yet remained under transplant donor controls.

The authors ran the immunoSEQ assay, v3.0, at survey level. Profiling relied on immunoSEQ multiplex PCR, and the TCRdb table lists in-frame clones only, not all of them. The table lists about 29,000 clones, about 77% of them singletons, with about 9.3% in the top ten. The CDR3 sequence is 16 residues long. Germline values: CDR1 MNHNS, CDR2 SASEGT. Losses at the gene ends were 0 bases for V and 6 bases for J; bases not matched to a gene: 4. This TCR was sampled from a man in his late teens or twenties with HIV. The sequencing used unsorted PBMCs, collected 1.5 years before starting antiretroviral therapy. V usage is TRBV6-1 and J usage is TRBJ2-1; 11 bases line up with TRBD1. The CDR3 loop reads CASSEASGTGGNEQFF. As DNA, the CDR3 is TGTGCCAGCAGTGAAGCAAGTGGGACAGGGGGCAATGAGCAGTTCTTC.